This entry lists 8 T cell receptor beta chains sequenced from one sample in a study of blood T cells in healthy people across ages. Sample-barcoded 5' priming and a J-beta primer mix drove a second PCR of about 6 to 12 cycles. A single record per CDR3 protein comes from TCRdb applying MiXCR to the 5' RACE reads. The sample lists 1.5 million or so distinct CDR3 sequences, approximately 43% occurring once. What was sequenced was blood. All receptors come from a woman aged 18-35 years in good health.

The chain is built from TRBV6-2 or TRBV6-3 and TRBJ1-5; D might be TRBD1 (6 bases). The ends were cut back, 2 bases at V and 5 bases at J, with 10 bases in the middle. In germline, CDR1 is MNHEY, CDR2 SVGEGT. The CDR3 is 14 residues long. CDR3: CASSYGGLDQPQHF. The CDR3 region has the DNA TGTGCCAGCAGTTACGGGGGGCTGGATCAGCCCCAGCATTTT.

The V gene is TRBV27, the J gene TRBJ2-7, with D unclear. Germline loops: CDR1 MNHEY, CDR2 SMNVEV (reference sequence). The CDR3 has 14 residues. V dropped 5 bases and J dropped 3 bases, with 14 bases sitting between them. CDR3 DNA: TGTGCCAGCAGTACGGGCCCAGGAATCTACGAGCAGTACTTC. It is translated as CASSTGPGIYEQYF.

The chain recombines TRBV5-6 with TRBJ2-6, with a possible D match to TRBD2 (5 bases). Germline V gene lookup returns CDR1 SGHDT and CDR2 YYEEEE. Between the trimmed V and J ends, which lost 2 bases and 2 bases, there was a span of 8 bases. This CDR3 is 15 amino acids long. The CDR3 DNA is TGTGCCAGCAGCTTAAAGGGAGCTGGGGCCAACGTCCTGACTTTC. The encoded protein is CASSLKGAGANVLTF.

The CDR3 region is CASSDVWNTEAFF. The CDR3 coding sequence is TGTGCCAGCAGTGATGTTTGGAACACTGAAGCTTTCTTT. The rearrangement links TRBV2 to TRBJ1-1, with no clear D. This CDR3 region has 13 residues. The germline V and J ends were trimmed by 3 bases and 1 base, with 6 bases remaining between them. The germline CDR1 and CDR2 sequences are SNHLY and FYNNEI.

The chain links TRBV12-5 to TRBJ2-6, with 7 bases that match TRBD2. CDR3 size: 15 residues. Germline CDR1 is LGHNT and CDR2 is FRNRAP. V lost 6 bases and J lost 2; bases outside the gene matches: 4. The CDR3 spells CASGGLKTGANVLTF. In DNA, the CDR3 is TGTGCTAGTGGGGGACTAAAGACTGGGGCCAACGTCCTGACTTTC.

The V gene is TRBV20-1, the J gene TRBJ2-3, with TRBD1 matching 9 bases. With 6 bases clipped from V and 5 bases from J, the junction kept 9 bases outside the gene matches. Germline V gives CDR1 DFQATT, CDR2 SNEGSKA (reference sequence). The CDR3 has 14 amino acids. This CDR3 reads CSALTTGGIDTQYF. CDR3 in DNA: TGCAGTGCCCTTACGACAGGGGGAATAGATACGCAGTATTTT.

The J gene is TRBJ1-1, the V gene TRBV7-8; the match to TRBD1 covers 7 bases. CDR1 and CDR2 (germline): SGHVS, FQNEAQ. Trimming at V came to 2 bases and at J to 9 bases, leaving 18 bases not matched to a gene. This CDR3 has 17 amino acids. CDR3 sequence (DNA): TGTGCCAGCAGCTTAAGGAGCCCTAGACAGGGTAATTTCCAAGCTTTCTTT. It specifies CASSLRSPRQGNFQAFF.

V usage is TRBV24-1 and J usage is TRBJ2-7, with 8 nucleotides matching TRBD2. The CDR3 covers 13 residues. The V gene's germline CDR1 is KGHDR and CDR2 SFDVKD. The ends lost 5 bases at V and 7 bases at J; junction bases unmatched: 6. The CDR3 DNA is TGTGCCACCAGTGTGTGGACTAGCAATGAGCAGTACTTC. This encodes CATSVWTSNEQYF.